This entry features one TCR beta chain sequence. The study profiled TCR beta VDJ and CDR3 using genomic DNA as template. MiXCR, run by TCRdb on the reads, gives a single entry per CDR3 protein. The repertoire has under 350,000 distinct CDR3 sequences, about three fifths of them found once; the top ten carry approximately 1.2%. These data originate in a study of CD8+CD57+ T cells in acquired aplastic anemia. This CDR3 is built from 13 residues. From germline, CDR1 is LNHDA and CDR2 SQIVND (reference sequence). Trimming took off 3 bases at V and 2 bases at J, with 7 bases between the two ends. All patients picked for sequencing had shown, by flow cytometry, an expansion of CD8+CD57+ cells.

The V call is TRBV19, the J call TRBJ1-1; D not resolved. Input material: sorted CD4+, CD8+, or CD8+CD57+ T cells (not recorded which) from PBMCs. The sequence was obtained from a human donor with aplastic anemia. The CDR3 loop is CASSIFLNTEAFF. Here the CDR3 DNA reads TGTGCCAGTAGTATTTTCCTAAACACTGAAGCTTTCTTT.